This T cell receptor (beta chain) was found in a study of CD8 T cells in ankylosing spondylitis. Findings and caveats of the study: The authors reported significant enrichment of disease-linked clones in matched ankylosing spondylitis synovial fluid.

The CDR3 totals 14 residues. The V end was cut by 8 bases, the J end by 6 bases, with 16 bases between. Germline values: CDR1 MDHEN, CDR2 SYDVKM. This clonotype showed up just a few times. Its target is unknown. With molecular barcodes, quantitative 5'-RACE was used to make the TCR beta libraries. One entry per CDR3 protein results from TCRdb running MiXCR on the 5' RACE reads. The sample gives around 140,000 distinct CDR3 sequences, about an eighth of which show up once; 4.1% is in the top ten. This rearrangement joins TRBV28 to TRBJ2-2; a weak D match, TRBD2 (5 bases). The TCR sequence derives from a female donor with ankylosing spondylitis or in good health (not recorded which). Sequencing used blood, either unsorted or a sorted T cell fraction (not recorded which). DNA for the CDR3: TGTGCCAGCTCACCGGGCCCCGGGGCCGGGGAGCTGTTTTTT. Translating gives CASSPGPGAGELFF.